These T cell receptor beta chains were read from a single sample in a study of identical twins. One entry per CDR3 protein results from TCRdb running MiXCR on the 5' RACE reads. The sample has approximately 410,000 distinct CDR3 sequences; around a sixth are singletons. Sequenced input: naive T cells sorted from blood. These receptors all stem from a man aged 45-65 years in good health. CDR3s include the opening cysteine and the closing phenylalanine or tryptophan. Each record gives: V gene, J gene, D gene, clone size, CDR3 DNA, CDR3 protein. D genes are given only for firm matches. Where a row states a size, it is once, few, many or the class of an expanded clone; other rows omit it.

V: TRBV27
J: TRBJ2-5
D: TRBD1
size: .
DNA: TGTGCCAGCAGTTTAAAAGACAGGGGGCAAGGGGGCCAGTACTTC
CDR3: CASSLKDRGQGGQYF

V: TRBV5-6
J: TRBJ2-3
D: TRBD2
size: many
DNA: TGTGCCAGCAGCTCTGCGGGGGGCATAGATACGCAGTATTTT
CDR3: CASSSAGGIDTQYF

V: TRBV5-1
J: TRBJ2-5
D: .
size: .
DNA: TGCGCCAGCAGCTACCAAAGCCCGTACCAAGAGACCCAGTACTTC
CDR3: CASSYQSPYQETQYF

V: TRBV28
J: TRBJ2-1
D: .
size: .
DNA: TGTGCCAGCAGTATCGTTGGTGAGCAGTTCTTC
CDR3: CASSIVGEQFF

V: TRBV28
J: TRBJ2-7
D: TRBD1
size: .
DNA: TGTGCCAGCCATCCCGGGACAGGGTCCTACGAGCAGTACTTC
CDR3: CASHPGTGSYEQYF

V: TRBV2
J: TRBJ2-3
D: .
size: .
DNA: TGTGCCAGCAGTGAAGTCAGGAGCACAGATACGCAGTATTTT
CDR3: CASSEVRSTDTQYF

V: TRBV7-2
J: TRBJ2-1
D: .
size: few
DNA: TGTGCCAGCAGCTTAGGGAGGGCTAGCGCTTACAATGAGCAGTTCTTC
CDR3: CASSLGRASAYNEQFF

V: TRBV4-1
J: TRBJ1-6
D: TRBD1
size: .
DNA: TGCGCCAGCAGCCTGGGACAGGGGAATAATTCACCCCTCCACTTT
CDR3: CASSLGQGNNSPLHF

V: TRBV14
J: TRBJ2-1
D: TRBD2
size: .
DNA: TGTGCCAGCAGCCAAGTTCCTAGCGGGATCTCTAATGAGCAGTTCTTC
CDR3: CASSQVPSGISNEQFF

V: TRBV12-3/TRBV12-4
J: TRBJ2-7
D: .
size: .
DNA: TGTGCCAGCAGTTTACCTGGCAGGGGTATCTACGAGCAGTACTTC
CDR3: CASSLPGRGIYEQYF

V: TRBV20-1
J: TRBJ2-5
D: .
size: many
DNA: TGCAGTGCTAGTTCTGGACAGCTAGTAGGCACCCCACAGTACTTC
CDR3: CSASSGQLVGTPQYF

V: TRBV12-3/TRBV12-4
J: TRBJ1-1
D: .
size: few
DNA: TGTGCCAGCAGCTATGGGCCACGGGCTGAAGCTTTCTTT
CDR3: CASSYGPRAEAFF

V: TRBV13
J: TRBJ2-7
D: TRBD1
size: few
DNA: TGTGCCAGCAGCCAAAGAGGACAGGGGAGCTCCTACGAGCAGTACTTC
CDR3: CASSQRGQGSSYEQYF

V: TRBV18
J: TRBJ2-2
D: .
size: many
DNA: TGTGCCAGCTCACCGGACCACGGGGAGCTGTTTTTT
CDR3: CASSPDHGELFF

V: TRBV27
J: TRBJ2-7
D: .
size: once
DNA: TGTGCCAGCAGTTTCCCCAGGGGTGAGCAGTACTTC
CDR3: CASSFPRGEQYF